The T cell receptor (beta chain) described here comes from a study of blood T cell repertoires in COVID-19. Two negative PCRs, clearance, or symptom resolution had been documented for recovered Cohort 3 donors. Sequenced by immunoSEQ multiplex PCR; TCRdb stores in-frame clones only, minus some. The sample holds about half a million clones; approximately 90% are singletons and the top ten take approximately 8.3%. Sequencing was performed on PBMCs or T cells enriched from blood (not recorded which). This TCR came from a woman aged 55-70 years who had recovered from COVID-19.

CDR3 loop: CASSLGTGGNTIYF. In DNA form, the CDR3 reads TGTGCCAGCAGCTTAGGGACAGGGGGAAACACCATATATTTT. The chain couples TRBV7-8 to TRBJ1-3; 8 positions match TRBD1. V was pared by 1 base and J by 4 bases, with 0 bases of the junction left unmatched. The germline V gene encodes CDR1 SGHVS and CDR2 FQNEAQ. The CDR3 length is 14 residues. The entire variable domain, with the rest obtained from reference TRBV7-8 and TRBJ1-3, is as follows: GAGVSQSPRYKVAKRGQDVALRCDPISGHVSLFWYQQALGQGPEFLTYFQNEAQLDKSGLPSDRFFAERPEGSVSTLKIQRTQQEDSAVYLCASSLGTGGNTIYFGEGSWLTVV.